A single sample is the source of the 8 T cell receptor beta chains below, sequenced in a study of T cells in Graves' hyperthyroidism and ophthalmopathy. RNA transcripts yielded amplified TCR beta CDR3 regions. TCR CDR3 regions were first amplified by RT-PCR with HTBI primers. TCRdb analysed the multiplex PCR reads with MiXCR anew, one entry per CDR3 protein. Among 300,000 to 450,000 distinct CDR3 sequences listed, about 14% were seen once. Sequenced material: blood. These receptor sequences come from a woman aged 25-40 years with Graves' ophthalmopathy.

Comments on this clonotype: Being one base from a much bigger clone, this may be a read error. The V gene is TRBV30, the J gene TRBJ2-7, with D tentatively TRBD2 (5 bases). The CDR3 runs 11 residues. Germline assignment: CDR1 GTSNPN and CDR2 SVGIG (reference sequence). CDR3 amino acids: CAWSSGGEQCF. The CDR3 nucleotides are TGTGCCTGGAGTTCAGGAGGCGAGCAGTGCTTC.

This clonotype came up many times. The rearrangement uses TRBV20-1 and TRBJ1-1; no definite D call. Per the germline V gene, CDR1 is DFQATT and CDR2 is SNEGSKA (reference sequence). V lost 3 bases and J lost 1, with 12 bases in between. The CDR3 spans 14 residues. DNA for the CDR3: TGCAGTGCTAGGGCTGTGGGAAGGAACACTGAAGCTTTCTTT. Translated: CSARAVGRNTEAFF.

This clonotype was seen only a few times. The chain recombines TRBV19 with TRBJ2-2; TRBD2 matches at 7 bases. Germline V lookup: CDR1 LNHDA, CDR2 SQIVND (reference sequence). This CDR3 has 16 amino acids. V gave up 6 bases and J gave up 4 bases; unmatched junction bases: 11. The CDR3 sequence is CASSPGGRRGTGELFF. The CDR3 DNA reads TGTGCCAGTAGCCCCGGGGGGAGGCGGGGCACCGGGGAGCTGTTTTTT.

In its sample, this clonotype was seen many times. The chain is built from TRBV7-2 and TRBJ2-2, with D perhaps matching TRBD2 (5 bases). This CDR3 is 15 amino acids long. With 2 bases removed from V and 6 bases from J, the gap between germline ends came to 13 bases. Germline V gene data show CDR1 as SGHTA and CDR2 as FQGNSA. The CDR3 loop reads CASSLHGVGSGELFF. The CDR3 DNA follows: TGTGCCAGCAGCTTACACGGGGTAGGGTCCGGGGAGCTGTTTTTT.

In its sample, this clonotype was seen a few times. This chain links TRBV5-1 with TRBJ2-5; D remains ambiguous. Trimming took off 0 bases at V and 3 bases at J, with 15 bases between the two ends. The CDR3 has 16 amino acids. Germline loops: CDR1 SGHRS, CDR2 YFSETQ. The CDR3 sequence: CASSLDGRVGKETQYF. In DNA, the CDR3 is TGCGCCAGCAGCTTGGATGGGCGAGTGGGGAAAGAGACCCAGTACTTC.

This clonotype was counted many times. V usage is TRBV20-1 and J usage is TRBJ2-3; D is possibly TRBD2 (5 bases). The CDR3 totals 15 residues. Between the trimmed V and J ends, which lost 5 bases and 0 bases, there was a span of 15 bases. Germline CDR1 is DFQATT and CDR2 is SNEGSKA (reference sequence). In nucleotides, the CDR3 is TGCAGTGCTTCCGTCCGGACTCCGAGCACAGATACGCAGTATTTT. Translated, it gives CSASVRTPSTDTQYF.

This clonotype was picked up many times. The chain is built from TRBV18 and TRBJ1-3, with a possible D match to TRBD1 (5 bases). Between the trimmed V and J ends, which lost 3 bases and 0 bases, there was a span of 9 bases. CDR1 and CDR2 (germline): KGHSH, LQKENI. CDR3 length equals 15 residues. In DNA form, the CDR3 reads TGTGCCAGCTCACCTACAGGTCTCTCTGGAAACACCATATATTTT. Its protein is CASSPTGLSGNTIYF.

This clonotype was seen at least ten times. CDR3 nucleotides: TGTGCCAGCAGCAAAGGACTAGCGGGGGGTAACACCGGGGAGCTGTTTTTT. Amino acid sequence: CASSKGLAGGNTGELFF. This chain uses TRBV7-8 with TRBJ2-2; 14 bases agree with TRBD2. V lost 5 bases and J lost 2; bases outside the gene matches: 4. CDR1 SGHVS and CDR2 FQNEAQ come from the germline V gene. The CDR3 spans 17 residues.